The 24 T cell receptor beta chains presented below share a single source sample, sequenced in a study of cytomegalovirus exposure and HLA in healthy donors (dated by TCRdb to about 2017). The library came from the immunoSEQ multiplex PCR assay. For the multiplex PCR, a mixture combining 60 forward primers for TCR Vbeta segments and 13 reverse primers for TCR Jbeta segments was used. TCRdb re-hosts the immuneACCESS table, in-frame sequences only. Its copies lack some clones; in the studies checked, an unresolved V gene accounts for under half of them, and the cause for the rest is not known. The sample table records approximately 210,000 clones; about four fifths of these occur just once. The top ten constitute more than 1.5% of the sample. Sequencing was done on a sample of PBMCs. Source of these receptors: a man aged 18 to 30 in good health and CMV-seronegative.

The CDR3 here is CASSLGQGARNNEQFF. The CDR3 DNA sequence: TGTGCCAGCAGCTTGGGGCAGGGGGCACGAAATAATGAGCAGTTCTTC. V gene TRBV5-5 combines with J gene TRBJ2-1; 8 positions agree with TRBD1. Germline V lookup: CDR1 SGHKS, CDR2 YYEKEE (reference sequence). The junction had 9 bases not matched to a gene; V was cut back by 0 bases and J by 7 bases. The CDR3 extends over 16 amino acids. Complete variable domain (other parts from reference TRBV5-5 and TRBJ2-1): DAGVTQSPTHLIKTRGQQVTLRCSPISGHKSVSWYQQVLGQGPQFIFQYYEKEERGRGNFPDRFSARQFPNYSSELNVNALLLGDSALYLCASSLGQGARNNEQFFGPGTRLTVL.

The rearrangement uses TRBV14 and TRBJ1-3; no clear D. Germline CDR1 is SGHDN and CDR2 is FVKESK. The V end was cut by 0 bases, the J end by 0 bases, with 9 bases between. This CDR3 region has 16 residues. CDR3 in DNA: TGTGCCAGCAGCCAAGAATTTCTGTCCTCTGGAAACACCATATATTTT. Translated, it gives CASSQEFLSSGNTIYF. Looking up the rest from reference TRBV14 and TRBJ1-3 gives the full variable domain: EAGVTQFPSHSVIEKGQTVTLRCDPISGHDNLYWYRRVMGKEIKFLLHFVKESKQDESGMPNNRFLAERTGGTYSTLKVQPAELEDSGVYFCASSQEFLSSGNTIYFGEGSWLTVV.

The chain is built from TRBV15 and TRBJ1-6, with 9 positions matching TRBD1. With 0 bases clipped from V and 9 bases from J, the junction kept 6 bases outside the gene matches. The length of the CDR3 is 16 residues. Germline V gene sequence: CDR1 LNHNV, CDR2 YYDKDF (reference sequence). CDR3 residues: CATSRDRGTGSSPLHF. In DNA form, the CDR3 reads TGTGCCACCAGCAGAGATCGCGGGACAGGGAGTTCACCCCTCCACTTT. Looking up the rest from reference TRBV15 and TRBJ1-6 gives the full variable domain: DAMVIQNPRYQVTQFGKPVTLSCSQTLNHNVMYWYQQKSSQAPKLLFHYYDKDFNNEADTPDNFQSRRPNTSFCFLDIRSPGLGDTAMYLCATSRDRGTGSSPLHFGNGTRLTVT.

The chain links TRBV6-1 to TRBJ1-5, with D unclear. Germline CDR1 is MNHNS and CDR2 is SASEGT. The CDR3 is 13 amino acids. V was clipped by 6 bases and J by 0 bases, with 6 bases between them. The CDR3 reads CASSLSSNQPQHF. CDR3 coding DNA: TGTGCCAGCAGCCTTAGTAGCAATCAGCCCCAGCATTTT.

The gene calls are TRBV5-5 and TRBJ2-7; 9 nucleotides line up with TRBD1. CDR3 size: 15 residues. Losses at the gene ends were 0 bases for V and 1 base for J; bases not matched to a gene: 2. Germline CDR1 is SGHKS and CDR2 is YYEKEE (reference sequence). The CDR3 reads CASSLEGQGSYEQYF. The CDR3 DNA reads TGTGCCAGCAGCTTGGAGGGACAGGGATCCTACGAGCAGTACTTC.

The V and J genes are TRBV9 and TRBJ2-3, with a possible D match to TRBD1 (5 bases). CDR1 and CDR2 (germline): SGDLS, YYNGEE. V lost 2 bases and J 2 bases, leaving 12 bases between the germline ends. The CDR3 loop spans 15 amino acids. CDR3 bases: TGTGCCAGCAGCGTTCGGCCCAGGGCCACAGATACGCAGTATTTT. Amino acid sequence: CASSVRPRATDTQYF.

V is TRBV5-4 and J is TRBJ1-2; D is ambiguous. The CDR3 covers 15 residues. Germline loops: CDR1 SGHNT, CDR2 YYREEE (reference sequence). The ends were cut back, 6 bases at V and 1 base at J, with 16 bases in the middle. The DNA for the CDR3 is TGTGCCAGCAACCTCGGCGTGGGCCTTAACTATGGCTACACCTTC. This translates into CASNLGVGLNYGYTF.

Written as DNA, the CDR3 is TGTGCCAGCAGCCTTGACAGGGGGACTGAAGCTTTCTTT. This encodes CASSLDRGTEAFF. This chain joins TRBV7-9 and TRBJ1-1; TRBD1 matches 9 bases. The CDR3 spans 13 residues. Trimming removed 5 bases from V and 5 bases from J; junction bases left unmatched: 3. The germline V gene has CDR1 SEHNR and CDR2 FQNEAQ (reference sequence).

The rearrangement links TRBV7-9 to TRBJ1-1, with a possible D match to TRBD1 (5 bases). This CDR3 spans 17 amino acids. V was cut by 5 bases and J by 1 base, with 20 bases left in between. The germline CDR1 and CDR2 sequences are SEHNR and FQNEAQ (reference sequence). The CDR3 here is CASSGKYSGNPNTEAFF. The CDR3 DNA reads TGTGCCAGCAGCGGAAAGTACTCAGGGAACCCGAACACTGAAGCTTTCTTT.

The chain has TRBV6-5 and TRBJ1-1, with D perhaps TRBD1 (6 bases). Between the trimmed V and J ends, which lost 9 bases and 10 bases, there was a span of 18 bases. The CDR3 is 12 residues long. Germline V gene lookup returns CDR1 MNHEY and CDR2 SVGAGI. The DNA of the CDR3 is TGTGCCAGTCCCGGACAGAAGTGGCGAGCTTTCTTT. Protein product: CASPGQKWRAFF.

This clone was seen a few times. The chain couples TRBV7-2 to TRBJ1-5; D remains unclear. Germline V lookup: CDR1 SGHTA, CDR2 FQGNSA. This CDR3 is 14 amino acids long. V lost 6 bases and J lost 7, with 16 bases in between. The CDR3 DNA sequence: TGTGCCAGCAGGCAGGATACCCTTTCGCAGCCCCAGCATTTT. It yields the protein CASRQDTLSQPQHF.

The chain combines TRBV5-1 with TRBJ2-3; no firm D call. The CDR3 length is 14 residues. V dropped 0 bases and J dropped 2 bases, with 7 bases sitting between them. Germline V gives CDR1 SGHRS, CDR2 YFSETQ. CDR3 amino acids: CASSLASVTDTQYF. For the CDR3, the DNA is TGCGCCAGCAGCTTGGCGTCCGTCACAGATACGCAGTATTTT.

The chain employs TRBV19 and TRBJ2-3, with 7 bases aligning to TRBD1. This CDR3 has 14 amino acids. The V segment lost 6 bases and the J segment 0 bases; nucleotides outside the gene matches: 3. Germline CDR1 reads LNHDA; CDR2 reads SQIVND (reference sequence). The CDR3: CASRSTGSTDTQYF. Written as DNA, the CDR3 is TGTGCCAGTAGATCGACAGGGAGCACAGATACGCAGTATTTT.

The chain links TRBV7-2 to TRBJ2-7; D is ambiguous. The CDR3 is 14 amino acids. Trimming took off 5 bases at V and 4 bases at J, with 15 bases between the two ends. Per germline, CDR1 SGHTA and CDR2 FQGNSA. CDR3 protein: CASSLSPSRYEQYF. CDR3 coding DNA: TGTGCCAGCAGCCTTAGCCCAAGCCGGTACGAGCAGTACTTC.

The CDR3 coding sequence is TGTGCCAGCAGCTTGCCCCTCCCGGCGGCCTATGGGAATGAGCAGTTCTTC. Protein product: CASSLPLPAAYGNEQFF. J is TRBJ2-1 and V is TRBV5-4, with no clear D. Germline assignment: CDR1 SGHNT and CDR2 YYREEE (reference sequence). The CDR3 contains 17 residues. Trimming removed 1 base at V and 7 bases at J, with 21 bases between.

This rearrangement joins TRBV4-1 to TRBJ2-1; D remains unclear. The CDR3 is 11 residues long. The germline V and J ends were trimmed by 5 bases and 5 bases, with 4 bases remaining between them. The germline V gene has CDR1 MGHRA and CDR2 YSYEKL. The DNA of the CDR3 is TGCGCCAGCAGCTATCACAATGAGCAGTTCTTC. It translates to CASSYHNEQFF.

The chain has TRBV19 and TRBJ1-2; 7 bases align to TRBD1. Per the germline V gene, CDR1 is LNHDA and CDR2 is SQIVND (reference sequence). The V and J ends lost 0 bases and 5 bases, in that order; junction bases with no gene match: 3. The CDR3 is 14 residues long. The CDR3 reads CASSIDKTGYGYTF. The DNA of the CDR3 is TGTGCCAGTAGTATAGATAAGACAGGGTATGGCTACACCTTC.

CDR3 residues: CASSLAGPTYNEQFF. The CDR3 nucleotides are TGTGCCAGCTCACTAGCGGGGCCGACCTACAATGAGCAGTTCTTC. The chain carries TRBV18 and TRBJ2-1, with 8 bases that match TRBD2. This CDR3 spans 15 amino acids. The germline CDR1 and CDR2 sequences are KGHSH and LQKENI. The V and J ends lost 4 bases and 2 bases, in that order; junction bases with no gene match: 4.

This sequence joins TRBV27 and TRBJ1-1; 9 nucleotides agree with TRBD1. Trimming cost V 4 bases and J 5 bases; bases outside gene matches: 8. Germline values: CDR1 MNHEY, CDR2 SMNVEV (reference sequence). This CDR3 spans 15 amino acids. CDR3 residues: CASSYEGQGLTEAFF. The CDR3 nucleotides read TGTGCCAGCAGTTACGAGGGACAGGGCCTGACTGAAGCTTTCTTT.

V is TRBV6-6 and J is TRBJ2-7; 7 bases are a match to TRBD2. CDR1 and CDR2 from the germline V gene are MNHNY and SVGAGI (reference sequence). Trimming at V came to 6 bases and at J to 5 bases, leaving 13 bases not matched to a gene. This CDR3 is 15 amino acids long. CDR3 region: CASSLLVRESNEQYF. CDR3 coding DNA: TGTGCCAGCAGCCTCCTCGTGCGGGAGAGTAACGAGCAGTACTTC.

The rearrangement uses TRBV10-3 and TRBJ2-7, with 9 bases aligning to TRBD2. The V gene's germline CDR1 is ENHRY and CDR2 SYGVKD. The CDR3 consists of 16 residues. With V trimmed by 3 bases and J by 0 bases, 6 bases remained unmatched. The CDR3 loop reads CAISDSIAGVSYEQYF. The DNA of the CDR3 is TGTGCCATCAGTGATAGTATAGCGGGGGTCTCCTACGAGCAGTACTTC.

The rearrangement uses TRBV19 and TRBJ1-1, with 7 bases that match TRBD1. Germline V gene sequence: CDR1 LNHDA, CDR2 SQIVND (reference sequence). Losses at the gene ends were 5 bases for V and 0 bases for J; bases not matched to a gene: 3. This CDR3 is built from 14 residues. The CDR3 region has the DNA TGTGCCAGTAGTCGACAGGGACTGAACACTGAAGCTTTCTTT. It specifies CASSRQGLNTEAFF.

This rearrangement joins TRBV5-4 to TRBJ2-2, with 11 bases matching TRBD2. This CDR3 is 15 amino acids long. CDR1 is SGHNT and CDR2 is YYREEE in the germline V gene (reference sequence). Germline trimming cut 4 bases from V and 6 bases from J; bases unmatched to any gene: 5. The CDR3 DNA sequence: TGTGCCAGCAGCGTTAGCGGGAGGGCCCCCGGGGAGCTGTTTTTT. Its protein product is CASSVSGRAPGELFF.

This sequence joins TRBV11-2 and TRBJ1-1; a possible D gene is TRBD1 (6 bases). Trimming pared 0 bases from V and 3 bases from J, leaving 23 bases between. This CDR3 has 19 amino acids. CDR1 is SGHAT, CDR2 FQNNGV, per germline. The CDR3 protein is CASSLDVWGGREVDTEAFF. In nucleotides, the CDR3 is TGTGCCAGCAGCTTAGATGTGTGGGGGGGGCGCGAAGTGGACACTGAAGCTTTCTTT.